One sample yielded the 9 T cell receptor beta chains listed below, sequenced in a study of regulatory T cells in long-lasting Graves disease. As to time point: persistent/refractory GD, antithyroid drugs over 5 years with positive TRAb. Extracted PBMC RNA gave rise to the TCR library. Arm-PCR of CDR3 regions and iRepertoire HTBI primers were the basis on which TCR beta libraries were built. A single record per CDR3 protein comes from TCRdb applying MiXCR to the multiplex PCR reads. The table includes about 470,000 distinct CDR3 sequences, roughly 20% detected once. The sequenced sample was peripheral blood mononuclear cells (PBMCs), obtained when the disease was refractory, from a patient treated with antithyroid drugs. The receptors here all came from a female donor with Graves disease.

This clonotype was observed a handful of times. This chain connects TRBV7-2 to TRBJ2-7; D may match TRBD1 or TRBD2 (5 bases each). The V end was cut by 5 bases, the J end by 0 bases, with 14 bases between. Germline V gene lookup returns CDR1 SGHTA and CDR2 FQGNSA. The CDR3 sequence is 15 residues long. The CDR3 DNA is TGTGCCAGCAGCGGGCGGGCAGGGAGCTCCTACGAGCAGTACTTC. Residues: CASSGRAGSSYEQYF.

This clonotype has a count of ten or more. The genes are TRBV7-9 and TRBJ1-1, with no clear D. This CDR3 is built from 14 residues. V lost 5 bases and J lost 0, with 10 bases in between. Germline CDR1 and CDR2: SEHNR and FQNEAQ (reference sequence). The CDR3 here is CASSPVPLNTEAFF. Written as DNA, the CDR3 is TGTGCCAGCAGCCCTGTACCTCTGAACACTGAAGCTTTCTTT.

The CDR3: CSATGFMNTEAFF. CDR3 nucleotides: TGCAGTGCTACAGGGTTTATGAACACTGAAGCTTTCTTT. This chain connects TRBV20-1 to TRBJ1-1; D is possibly TRBD1 (5 bases). This CDR3 has 13 amino acids. V was pared by 4 bases and J by 0 bases, with 9 bases between. Germline CDR1 and CDR2: DFQATT and SNEGSKA (reference sequence).

This clonotype has a handful of counts. The chain combines TRBV9 with TRBJ2-7; D perhaps matches TRBD1 (6 bases). The germline gives CDR1 SGDLS, CDR2 YYNGEE. CDR3 length: 15 residues. V lost 0 bases to trimming and J lost 4 bases, with 14 bases between them. The CDR3 DNA follows: TGTGCCAGCAGCGTAGGGGCAGGGGAAGATTACGAGCAGTACTTC. Its translation: CASSVGAGEDYEQYF.

This clonotype was detected a few times. With a much larger clone just one base away, this may be a read error. The chain uses TRBV11-2 and TRBJ2-5; 8 nucleotides line up with TRBD2. Germline assignment: CDR1 SGHAT and CDR2 FQNNGV. This CDR3 is 12 amino acids long. V was clipped by 5 bases and J by 9 bases; unmatched bases: 5. The CDR3 nucleotides read TGTGCCAGCAGCCCGGGGGGGAGGGCCCAGTACTTC. Translation gives CASSPGGRAQYF.

This clonotype came up many times. The junction shows a germline mismatch at one end, possibly a read error. This sequence joins TRBV7-7 and TRBJ2-5, with D maybe TRBD2 (6 bases). CDR3 length equals 15 residues. Germline V gene lookup returns CDR1 SSHAT and CDR2 FNYEAQ (reference sequence). CDR3 nucleotide sequence: TGTGCTAGCAGCCCCCTGGACGGCGGGAAAGAGACCCAGTACTTC. The encoded protein is CASSPLDGGKETQYF.

V and J are TRBV19 and TRBJ1-5, with TRBD1 as a possible D gene (6 bases). The CDR3 consists of 16 residues. Germline CDR1 LNHDA, CDR2 SQIVND (reference sequence). V lost 1 base to trimming and J lost 8 bases, with 18 bases between them. As DNA, the CDR3 is TGTGCCAGTAGTATAGGGGAAAGGACAGCTTATGAGCCCCAGCATTTT. This sequence encodes CASSIGERTAYEPQHF.

The chain carries TRBV3-2 and TRBJ1-2. TRBV3-2 is marked as a pseudogene. The CDR3 length is 15 residues. In nucleotides, the CDR3 is TGTGCCGGCAGCCGGGAGGGGGGGCTGAGCTATGGCTACACCTTC. Protein sequence: CAGSREGGLSYGYTF.

This clonotype was observed at least ten times. The V call is TRBV11-2, the J call TRBJ2-7, with 7 bases that match TRBD1. The V segment lost 5 bases and the J segment 0 bases; nucleotides outside the gene matches: 7. The germline gives CDR1 SGHAT, CDR2 FQNNGV. The CDR3 has 15 residues. CDR3 nucleotide sequence: TGTGCCAGCAGCCCCGAGGGACAGTACTCCTACGAGCAGTACTTC. Its protein is CASSPEGQYSYEQYF.